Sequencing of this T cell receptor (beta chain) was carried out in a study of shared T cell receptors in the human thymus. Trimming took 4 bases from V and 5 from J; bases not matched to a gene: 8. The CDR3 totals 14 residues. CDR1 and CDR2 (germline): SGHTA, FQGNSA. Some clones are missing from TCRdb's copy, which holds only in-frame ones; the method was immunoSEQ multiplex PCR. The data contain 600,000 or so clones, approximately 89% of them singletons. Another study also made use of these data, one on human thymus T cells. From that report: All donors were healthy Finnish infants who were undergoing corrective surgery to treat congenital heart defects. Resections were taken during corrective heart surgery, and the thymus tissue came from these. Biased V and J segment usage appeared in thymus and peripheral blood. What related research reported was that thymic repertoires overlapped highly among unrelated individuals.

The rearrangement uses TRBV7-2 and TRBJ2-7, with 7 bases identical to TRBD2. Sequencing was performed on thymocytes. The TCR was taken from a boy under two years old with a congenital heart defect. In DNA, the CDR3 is TGTGCCAGCAGCTCCCCAGGACTAGTGAACGAGCAGTACTTC. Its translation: CASSSPGLVNEQYF.